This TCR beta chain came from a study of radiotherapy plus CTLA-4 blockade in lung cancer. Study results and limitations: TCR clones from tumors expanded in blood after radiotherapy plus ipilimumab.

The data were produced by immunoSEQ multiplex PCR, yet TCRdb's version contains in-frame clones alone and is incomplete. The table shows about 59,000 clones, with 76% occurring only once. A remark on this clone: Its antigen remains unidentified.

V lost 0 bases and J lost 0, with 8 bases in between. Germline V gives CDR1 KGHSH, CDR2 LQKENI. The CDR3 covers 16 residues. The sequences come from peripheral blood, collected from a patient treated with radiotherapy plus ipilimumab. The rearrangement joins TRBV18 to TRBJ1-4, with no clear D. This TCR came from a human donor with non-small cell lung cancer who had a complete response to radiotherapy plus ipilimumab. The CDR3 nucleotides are TGTGCCAGCTCACCACCGTCGCAGGCAACTAATGAAAAACTGTTTTTT. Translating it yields CASSPPSQATNEKLFF.